The clone carrying this TCR beta chain was found many times. This record comes from a study of neurological immune-mediated disorders. TCRdb reprocessed the 5' RACE reads via MiXCR and lists one record per CDR3 protein. Seen here are about 82,000 distinct CDR3 sequences, 2.5% to 3% observed once, and the top ten hold 1.1%. The TCR comes from a woman aged 25 to 39 with multiple sclerosis. Sequenced: PBMCs.

This CDR3 is CSARDRQHSVQYF. CDR3 in DNA: TGCAGTGCTAGAGATCGGCAGCATTCGGTTCAGTACTTC. The chain is built from TRBV20-1 and TRBJ2-4; D is unclear. The CDR3 has 13 amino acids. The V end was cut by 0 bases, the J end by 11 bases, with 14 bases between. CDR1 DFQATT and CDR2 SNEGSKA come from the germline V gene (reference sequence).